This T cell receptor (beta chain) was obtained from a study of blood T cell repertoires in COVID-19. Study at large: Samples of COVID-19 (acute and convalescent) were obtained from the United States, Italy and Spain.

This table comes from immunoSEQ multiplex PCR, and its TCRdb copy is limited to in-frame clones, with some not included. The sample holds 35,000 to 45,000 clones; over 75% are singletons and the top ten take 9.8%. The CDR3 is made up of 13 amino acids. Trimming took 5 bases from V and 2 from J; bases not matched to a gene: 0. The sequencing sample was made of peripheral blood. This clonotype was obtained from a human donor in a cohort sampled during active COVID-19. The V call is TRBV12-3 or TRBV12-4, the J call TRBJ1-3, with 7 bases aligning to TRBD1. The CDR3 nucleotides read TGTGCCAGCAGTACAGGGGCTGGAAACACCATATATTTT. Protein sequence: CASSTGAGNTIYF.